The entry below describes one T cell receptor (beta chain). Antigen unknown. The data were taken from a study of cytomegalovirus exposure and HLA in healthy donors. Study-wide background: For the approximately 390 genotyped donors, more than 65% fell within the Caucasian-associated ancestry cluster. Study outcomes and limitations: Some V segments, TRBV6-2 and TRBV6-3 among them, were indistinguishable and were therefore excluded. What a later analysis reportedly showed was that an Asian-associated ancestry cluster had fewer N-insertions than the approximately 700-donor mean.

PCR used 60 Vbeta primers and 13 Jbeta primers. Using immunoSEQ multiplex PCR, the repertoire was profiled, and TCRdb retains in-frame clones only, with some absent. The sample lists about 200,000 clones; 82% were seen once. There are 14 residues in the CDR3. The ends were cut back, 3 bases at V and 1 base at J, with 6 bases in the middle. Germline CDR1 and CDR2: SGHTA and FQGTGA. The sample taken for sequencing was PBMCs. The rearrangement joins TRBV7-3 to TRBJ2-2; D is uncertain. The TCR sequence derives from a man aged 35-49 years in good health and CMV-seropositive. The CDR3 spells CASSFSENTGELFF. For the CDR3, the DNA is TGTGCCAGCAGCTTCAGCGAGAACACCGGGGAGCTGTTTTTT.